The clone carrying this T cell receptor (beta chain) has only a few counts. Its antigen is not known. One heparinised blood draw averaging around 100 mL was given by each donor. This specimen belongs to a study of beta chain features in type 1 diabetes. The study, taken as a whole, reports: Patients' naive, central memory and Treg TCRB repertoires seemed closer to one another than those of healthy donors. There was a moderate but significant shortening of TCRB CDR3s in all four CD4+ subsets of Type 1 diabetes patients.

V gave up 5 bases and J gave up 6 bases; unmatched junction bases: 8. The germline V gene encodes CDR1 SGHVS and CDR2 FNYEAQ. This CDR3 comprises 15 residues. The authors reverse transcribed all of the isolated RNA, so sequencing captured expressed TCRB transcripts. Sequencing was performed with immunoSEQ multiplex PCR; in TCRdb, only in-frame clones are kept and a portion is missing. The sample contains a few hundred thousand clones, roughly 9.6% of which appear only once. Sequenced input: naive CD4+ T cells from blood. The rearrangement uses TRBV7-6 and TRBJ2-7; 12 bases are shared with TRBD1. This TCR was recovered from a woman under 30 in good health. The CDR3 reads CASSPRGQGALEQYF. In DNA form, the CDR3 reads TGTGCCAGCAGCCCCCGGGGACAGGGGGCACTCGAGCAGTACTTC.